Each of the 25 T cell receptor beta chains below was sequenced from the same sample in a study of blood T cells in healthy people across ages. Alongside a J-beta primer mix, a sample-barcoded 5' primer served in a second PCR lasting roughly 7 to 12 cycles. TCRdb redid the calling of the 5' RACE reads with MiXCR, one entry per CDR3 protein. The sample holds around 800,000 distinct CDR3 sequences; 60% to 80% are singletons and the top ten take 25% to 35%. Material for sequencing was blood. These receptors were collected from a man in his thirties or forties in good health.

The V and J genes are TRBV20-1 and TRBJ2-5; maybe TRBD2 (7 bases). The germline CDR1 and CDR2 sequences are DFQATT and SNEGSKA (reference sequence). The CDR3 spans 14 residues. Trimming took off 4 bases at V and 2 bases at J, with 14 bases between the two ends. The CDR3 sequence is CSAKTGGQQETQYF. CDR3 DNA: TGCAGTGCTAAAACGGGGGGACAACAAGAGACCCAGTACTTC.

The rearrangement uses TRBV14 and TRBJ1-2; no firm D call. The V end lost 4 bases, the J end lost 4 bases, and 16 bases lay between the germline ends. Looked up from germline, CDR1 is SGHDN and CDR2 is FVKESK. The CDR3 is 15 residues long. The CDR3 coding sequence is TGTGCCAGCAGCCTATTCGCGGCCGGGATCTATGGCTACACCTTC. Residues: CASSLFAAGIYGYTF.

In the case of this clonotype: A read error may account for a junction end that differs from germline. V is TRBV25-1 and J is TRBJ2-7; the D gene is possibly TRBD2 (5 bases). The CDR3 has 13 residues. Germline-derived CDR1 and CDR2 are MGHDK and SYGVNS. CDR3 DNA: TGTGCCGGCAGTGCTAGGGAGAAAGTTTTGCAGTACTTC. This sequence encodes CAGSAREKVLQYF.

As concerns this clonotype: The junction departs from germline at one end; a sequencing error may be responsible. This chain joins TRBV6-6 and TRBJ1-2, with D unresolved. This CDR3 region has 11 residues. The germline V gene encodes CDR1 MNHNY and CDR2 SVGAGI (reference sequence). The CDR3 loop reads CACSYNGYYTF. The CDR3, as DNA: TGTGCCTGCAGTTACAATGGATACTACACCTTC.

This rearrangement joins TRBV28 to TRBJ1-2; tentatively, D is TRBD1 (6 bases). V lost 6 bases to trimming and J lost 11 bases, with 22 bases between them. Looked up from germline, CDR1 is MDHEN and CDR2 is SYDVKM. The CDR3 is 14 amino acids. This CDR3 is CASRPPGGAGAYTF. CDR3 DNA: TGTGCCAGCAGACCTCCAGGTGGGGCAGGGGCTTACACCTTC.

V is TRBV12-3 or TRBV12-4 and J is TRBJ1-1; the D is unclear. The CDR3 totals 15 residues. Deletions cut 1 base from V and 6 bases from J, with 15 bases between. In DNA form, the CDR3 reads TGTGCCAGCAGTTTAGGACGGTTGAGGTCATCTGAAGCTTTCTTT. Residues: CASSLGRLRSSEAFF.

The chain links TRBV7-2 to TRBJ2-1; D may correspond to TRBD1 or TRBD2 (6 bases each). The CDR3 contains 11 residues. The germline V and J ends were trimmed by 3 bases and 13 bases, with 10 bases remaining between them. Germline CDR1 SGHTA, CDR2 FQGNSA. The CDR3 loop reads CASSFRGLQFF. CDR3 sequence (DNA): TGTGCCAGCAGCTTCAGGGGACTTCAGTTCTTC.

This chain connects TRBV10-3 to TRBJ2-3; the match to TRBD1 covers 10 bases. Germline loops: CDR1 ENHRY, CDR2 SYGVKD. The ends lost 4 bases at V and 3 bases at J; junction bases unmatched: 4. The CDR3 extends over 15 amino acids. The DNA for the CDR3 is TGTGCCATCAGTGGCTTGGACAGGGGGACAGATACGCAGTATTTT. Translated, it gives CAISGLDRGTDTQYF.

The chain joins TRBV2 to TRBJ2-1, with 7 bases matching TRBD1. Unmatched junction bases numbered 12, after V lost 6 bases and J lost 7 bases. There are 15 residues in the CDR3. Germline V CDR1 and CDR2: SNHLY, FYNNEI. CDR3 residues: CASSETGTVFNEQFF. The CDR3 bases are TGTGCCAGCAGCGAAACCGGGACAGTTTTTAATGAGCAGTTCTTC.

Here the CDR3 reads CASSPPTWDSGYTF. In DNA form, the CDR3 reads TGCGCCAGCAGCCCTCCCACCTGGGACAGTGGCTACACCTTC. The gene calls are TRBV4-1 and TRBJ1-2; 7 bases align to TRBD1. Germline CDR1 MGHRA, CDR2 YSYEKL. The V segment lost 4 bases and the J segment 7 bases; nucleotides outside the gene matches: 9. The CDR3 consists of 14 residues.

The chain links TRBV21-1 to TRBJ2-5; the table names TRBD2, a call not compared with the DNA. Near its end, the DNA agrees better with TRBJ2-7, so the J call may be wrong. TRBV21-1 is a pseudogene locus. The CDR3 totals 14 residues. CDR3 loop: CASSKGEVPHEQYF. The CDR3 nucleotides are TGTGCCAGCAGCAAAGGTGAGGTGCCCCACGAGCAGTACTTC.

The rearrangement links TRBV6-5 to TRBJ2-1; possibly TRBD2 for D (5 bases). V dropped 2 bases and J dropped 3 bases, with 11 bases sitting between them. Germline V gives CDR1 MNHEY, CDR2 SVGAGI. This CDR3 is 15 amino acids long. CDR3 bases: TGTGCCAGCAGTTACGGCGGACTGTACTACAATGAGCAGTTCTTC. Its translation: CASSYGGLYYNEQFF.

This chain uses TRBV6-5 with TRBJ2-2; no clear D gene. Trimming stripped 5 bases from V and 7 bases from J, with 8 bases between. Germline loops: CDR1 MNHEY, CDR2 SVGAGI. This CDR3 spans 12 amino acids. CDR3 amino acids: CASSLNGGELFF. Here the CDR3 DNA reads TGTGCCAGCAGTCTCAACGGCGGGGAGCTGTTTTTT.

The chain couples TRBV29-1 to TRBJ2-6; D gene ambiguous. This CDR3 is built from 15 residues. CDR1 is SQVTM, CDR2 ANQGSEA, per germline. Trimming cost V 5 bases and J 0 bases, with 11 bases left between them. The CDR3 is CSVSAAVSGANVLTF. DNA of the CDR3: TGCAGCGTTTCGGCAGCAGTCTCTGGGGCCAACGTCCTGACTTTC.

The rearrangement links TRBV20-1 to TRBJ1-2; 7 bases align to TRBD1. Germline CDR1 is DFQATT and CDR2 is SNEGSKA (reference sequence). Germline trimming cut 5 bases from V and 4 bases from J; bases unmatched to any gene: 19. This CDR3 contains 17 residues. As DNA, the CDR3 is TGCAGTGCTCCGATCAACGGGGGAGGGGGCTCCGGCTATGGCTACACCTTC. Translated, it gives CSAPINGGGGSGYGYTF.

J is TRBJ2-7 and V is TRBV20-1; maybe TRBD2 (5 bases). The CDR3 sequence is 13 residues long. The V and J ends lost 4 bases and 4 bases respectively, with 14 bases between them. CDR1 is DFQATT and CDR2 is SNEGSKA in the germline V gene (reference sequence). CDR3 nucleotides: TGCAGTGCTATGGCCACCGGGGAGTACGAGCAGTACTTC. Protein product: CSAMATGEYEQYF.

The chain employs TRBV20-1 and TRBJ2-7; 15 nucleotides match TRBD2. The J segment lost 0 bases and the V segment lost 4 bases, leaving 4 bases of the junction unmatched. Germline V lookup: CDR1 DFQATT, CDR2 SNEGSKA (reference sequence). The CDR3 has 16 amino acids. In DNA form, the CDR3 reads TGCAGTGCTACCGGGACTAGCGGGGGGAGCTCCTACGAGCAGTACTTC. Encoded protein: CSATGTSGGSSYEQYF.

This sequence joins TRBV9 and TRBJ1-2; D call uncertain. V was shortened by 0 bases and J by 7 bases, with 7 bases between the two germline ends. The CDR3 totals 12 residues. Germline V gene sequence: CDR1 SGDLS, CDR2 YYNGEE. CDR3 sequence: CASSVGTLGYTF. The CDR3 DNA sequence: TGTGCCAGCAGCGTAGGGACTCTTGGCTACACCTTC.

The V gene is TRBV20-1, the J gene TRBJ2-1, with 9 nucleotides matching TRBD1. Germline trimming cut 5 bases from V and 5 bases from J; bases unmatched to any gene: 7. The CDR3 consists of 14 residues. Germline lookup yields CDR1 DFQATT and CDR2 SNEGSKA (reference sequence). CDR3 region: CSAWRGQGNNEQFF. The DNA for the CDR3 is TGCAGTGCTTGGAGGGGACAGGGTAACAATGAGCAGTTCTTC.

This chain uses TRBV20-1 with TRBJ2-7; D possibly matches TRBD1 or TRBD2 (5 bases each). V was shortened by 5 bases and J by 2 bases, with 19 bases between the two germline ends. The germline CDR1 and CDR2 sequences are DFQATT and SNEGSKA (reference sequence). The CDR3 covers 15 residues. CDR3 coding DNA: TGCAGTGCTCCCTCTTTACGGGGCACACCCTACGAGCAGTACTTC. It encodes CSAPSLRGTPYEQYF.

The chain is built from TRBV4-3 and TRBJ2-1, with TRBD2 matching 9 bases. The V gene end was trimmed by 2 bases and the J gene end by 5 bases; junction bases not matched to a gene: 10. The germline V gene encodes CDR1 LGHNA and CDR2 YSLEER. This CDR3 spans 17 amino acids. CDR3 sequence: CASSQNLERGANNEQFF. As DNA, the CDR3 is TGCGCCAGCAGCCAAAACTTAGAGCGGGGGGCCAACAATGAGCAGTTCTTC.

This chain connects TRBV6-2 or TRBV6-3 to TRBJ2-7; 7 bases match TRBD1. The ends lost 6 bases at V and 5 bases at J; junction bases unmatched: 10. The CDR3 is made up of 14 amino acids. Germline V CDR1 and CDR2: MNHEY, SVGEGT. The CDR3 spells CASRPSTGLNEQYF. DNA for the CDR3: TGTGCCAGCAGACCCTCGACAGGGTTGAACGAGCAGTACTTC.

The chain is built from TRBV29-1 and TRBJ2-5, with D unclear. V shed 4 bases and J shed 0 bases, with 9 bases lying between them. The CDR3 spans 13 residues. Germline-derived CDR1 and CDR2 are SQVTM and ANQGSEA. In DNA, the CDR3 is TGCAGCGTTGCTGGATCGTACCAAGAGACCCAGTACTTC. This encodes CSVAGSYQETQYF.

V and J are TRBV29-1 and TRBJ2-2, with D tentatively TRBD1 or TRBD2 (7 bases each). The length of the CDR3 is 13 residues. Germline lookup yields CDR1 SQVTM and CDR2 ANQGSEA. With 7 bases removed from V and 5 bases from J, the gap between germline ends came to 14 bases. The CDR3 region is CSGDREGTGELFF. CDR3 nucleotides: TGCAGCGGTGACAGGGAGGGGACCGGGGAGCTGTTTTTT.

This clonotype showed up just a few times. The V and J genes are TRBV7-9 and TRBJ1-2; D is unresolved. Germline V lookup: CDR1 SEHNR, CDR2 FQNEAQ (reference sequence). The CDR3 covers 11 residues. V was clipped by 5 bases and J by 5 bases, with 6 bases between them. The CDR3 DNA follows: TGTGCCAGCAGCCACCAGTATGGCTACACCTTC. Residues: CASSHQYGYTF.